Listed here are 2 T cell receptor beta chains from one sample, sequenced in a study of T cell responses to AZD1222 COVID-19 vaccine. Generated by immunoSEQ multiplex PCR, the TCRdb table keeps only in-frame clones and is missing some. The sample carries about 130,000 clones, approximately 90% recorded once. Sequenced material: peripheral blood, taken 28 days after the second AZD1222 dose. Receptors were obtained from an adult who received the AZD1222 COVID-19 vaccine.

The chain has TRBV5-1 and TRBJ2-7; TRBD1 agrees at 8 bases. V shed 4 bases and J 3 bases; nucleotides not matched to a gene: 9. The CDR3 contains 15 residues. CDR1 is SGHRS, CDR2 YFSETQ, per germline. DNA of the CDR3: TGCGCCAGCAGCATACCGACAGGGGTGCTCTACGAGCAGTACTTC. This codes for CASSIPTGVLYEQYF. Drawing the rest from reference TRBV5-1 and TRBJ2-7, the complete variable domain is KAGVTQTPRYLIKTRGQQVTLSCSPISGHRSVSWYQQTPGQGLQFLFEYFSETQRNKGNFPGRFSGRQFSNSRSEMNVSTLELGDSALYLCASSIPTGVLYEQYFGPGTRLTVT.

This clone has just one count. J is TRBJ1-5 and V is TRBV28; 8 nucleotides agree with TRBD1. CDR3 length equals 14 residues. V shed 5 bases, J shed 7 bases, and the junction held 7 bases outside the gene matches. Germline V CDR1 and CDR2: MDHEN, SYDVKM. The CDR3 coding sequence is TGTGCCAGCAGTAAGGAACAGGGGGGGCAGCCCCAGCATTTT. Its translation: CASSKEQGGQPQHF.